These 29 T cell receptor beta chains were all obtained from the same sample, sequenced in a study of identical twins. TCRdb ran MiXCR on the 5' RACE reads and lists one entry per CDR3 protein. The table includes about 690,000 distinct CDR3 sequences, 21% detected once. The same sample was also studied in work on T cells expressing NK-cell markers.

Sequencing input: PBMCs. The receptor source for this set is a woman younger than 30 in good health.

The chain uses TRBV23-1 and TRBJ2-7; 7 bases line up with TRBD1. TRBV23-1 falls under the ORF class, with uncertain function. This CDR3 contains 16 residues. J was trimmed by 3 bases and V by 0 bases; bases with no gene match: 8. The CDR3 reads CASSQSRRTGHYEQYF. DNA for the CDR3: TGCGCCAGCAGTCAATCAAGGCGGACAGGACACTACGAGCAGTACTTC.

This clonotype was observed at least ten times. CDR3 loop: CSATFRIGSTDTQYF. The CDR3 nucleotides are TGCAGTGCCACCTTTCGTATTGGTAGCACAGATACGCAGTATTTT. The J gene is TRBJ2-3, the V gene TRBV20-1; D gene unclear. The V end lost 6 bases, the J end lost 0 bases, and 16 bases lay between the germline ends. Germline CDR1 DFQATT, CDR2 SNEGSKA (reference sequence). CDR3 length: 15 residues.

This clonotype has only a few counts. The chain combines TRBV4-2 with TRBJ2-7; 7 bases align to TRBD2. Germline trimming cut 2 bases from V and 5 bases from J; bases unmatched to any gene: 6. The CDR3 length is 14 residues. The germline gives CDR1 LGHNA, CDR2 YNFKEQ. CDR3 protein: CASSQTREVDEQYF. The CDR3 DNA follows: TGTGCCAGCAGCCAAACCCGGGAGGTCGACGAGCAGTACTTC.

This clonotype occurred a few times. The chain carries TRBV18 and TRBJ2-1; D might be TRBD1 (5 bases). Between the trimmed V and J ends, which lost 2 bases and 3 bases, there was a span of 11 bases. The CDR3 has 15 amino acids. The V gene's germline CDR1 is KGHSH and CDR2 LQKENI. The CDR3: CASSPYGASYNEQFF. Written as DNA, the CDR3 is TGTGCCAGCTCACCATATGGGGCTAGCTACAATGAGCAGTTCTTC.

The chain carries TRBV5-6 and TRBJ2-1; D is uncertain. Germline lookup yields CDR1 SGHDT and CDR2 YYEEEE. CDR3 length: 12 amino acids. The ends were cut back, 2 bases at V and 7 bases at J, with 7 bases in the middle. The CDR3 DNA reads TGTGCCAGCAGCTTTGAGAGAAATGAGCAGTTCTTC. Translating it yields CASSFERNEQFF.

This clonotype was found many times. The CDR3 DNA is TGCAGTGCAGTTAGGACAGATACGCAGTATTTT. Encoded protein: CSAVRTDTQYF. This chain links TRBV20-1 with TRBJ2-3; D remains unclear. This CDR3 comprises 11 residues. Trimming left V 6 bases short and J 3 bases short, with 7 bases between. The germline CDR1 and CDR2 sequences are DFQATT and SNEGSKA (reference sequence).

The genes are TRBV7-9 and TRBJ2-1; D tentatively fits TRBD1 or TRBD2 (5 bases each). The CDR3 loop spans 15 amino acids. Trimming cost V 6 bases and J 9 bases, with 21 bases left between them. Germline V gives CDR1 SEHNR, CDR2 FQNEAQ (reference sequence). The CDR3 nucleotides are TGTGCCAGCAGGATAGGGGCCCGGGATACGGGTGAGCAGTTCTTC. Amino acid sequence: CASRIGARDTGEQFF.

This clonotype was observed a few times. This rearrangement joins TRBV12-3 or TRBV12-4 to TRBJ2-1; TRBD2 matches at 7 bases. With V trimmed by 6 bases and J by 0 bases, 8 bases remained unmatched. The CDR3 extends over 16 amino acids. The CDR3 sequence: CASRSWGGSSYNEQFF. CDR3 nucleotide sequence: TGTGCCAGCAGATCCTGGGGCGGGAGCTCCTACAATGAGCAGTTCTTC.

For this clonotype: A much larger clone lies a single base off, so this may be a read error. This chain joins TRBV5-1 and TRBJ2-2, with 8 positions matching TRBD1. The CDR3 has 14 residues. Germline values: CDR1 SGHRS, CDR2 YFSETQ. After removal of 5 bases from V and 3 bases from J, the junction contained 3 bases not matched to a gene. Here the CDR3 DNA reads TGCGCCAGCAGATTGACAGGGGACACCGGGGAGCTGTTTTTT. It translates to CASRLTGDTGELFF.

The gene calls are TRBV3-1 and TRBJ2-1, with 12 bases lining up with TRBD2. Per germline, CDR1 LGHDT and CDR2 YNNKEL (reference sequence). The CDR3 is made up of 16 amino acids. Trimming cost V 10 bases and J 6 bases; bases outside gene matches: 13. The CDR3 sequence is CATCQLLTSGSNEQFF. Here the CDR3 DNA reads TGTGCCACCTGCCAACTGCTGACTAGCGGGAGCAATGAGCAGTTCTTC.

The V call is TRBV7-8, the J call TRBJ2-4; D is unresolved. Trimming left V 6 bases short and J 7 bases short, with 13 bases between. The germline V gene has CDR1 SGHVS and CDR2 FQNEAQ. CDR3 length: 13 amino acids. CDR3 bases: TGTGCCAGCAGAGGACCCCCCGTTAACATTCAGTACTTC. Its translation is CASRGPPVNIQYF. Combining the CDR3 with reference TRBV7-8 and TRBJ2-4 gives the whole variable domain GAGVSQSPRYKVAKRGQDVALRCDPISGHVSLFWYQQALGQGPEFLTYFQNEAQLDKSGLPSDRFFAERPEGSVSTLKIQRTQQEDSAVYLCASRGPPVNIQYFGAGTRLSVL.

CDR3 in DNA: TGTGCCAGCAGGCCCGGCGGGAGCGCAAACGAGCAGTTCTTC. Protein product: CASRPGGSANEQFF. The chain has TRBV7-9 and TRBJ2-1, with 7 bases matching TRBD2. CDR1 SEHNR and CDR2 FQNEAQ come from the germline V gene (reference sequence). With V trimmed by 6 bases and J by 10 bases, 12 bases remained unmatched. CDR3 length: 14 residues.

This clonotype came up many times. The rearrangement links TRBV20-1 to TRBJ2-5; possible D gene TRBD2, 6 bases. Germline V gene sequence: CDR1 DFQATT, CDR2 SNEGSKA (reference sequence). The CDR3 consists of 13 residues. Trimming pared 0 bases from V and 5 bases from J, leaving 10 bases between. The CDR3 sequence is CSARDGGLETQYF. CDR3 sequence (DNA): TGCAGTGCTAGAGATGGAGGGTTGGAGACCCAGTACTTC.

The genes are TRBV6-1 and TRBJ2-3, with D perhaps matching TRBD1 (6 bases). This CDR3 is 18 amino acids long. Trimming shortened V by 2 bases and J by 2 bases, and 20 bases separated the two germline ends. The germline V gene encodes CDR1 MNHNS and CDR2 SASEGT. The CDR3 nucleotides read TGTGCCAGCAGTGAAATAGGGACATCTTTTAGGACCACAGATACGCAGTATTTT. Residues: CASSEIGTSFRTTDTQYF.

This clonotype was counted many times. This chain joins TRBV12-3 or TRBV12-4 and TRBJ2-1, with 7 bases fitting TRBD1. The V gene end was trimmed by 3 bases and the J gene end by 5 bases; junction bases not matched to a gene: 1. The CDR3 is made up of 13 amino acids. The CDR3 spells CASSLRGHNEQFF. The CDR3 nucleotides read TGTGCCAGCAGTTTGAGGGGGCACAATGAGCAGTTCTTC.

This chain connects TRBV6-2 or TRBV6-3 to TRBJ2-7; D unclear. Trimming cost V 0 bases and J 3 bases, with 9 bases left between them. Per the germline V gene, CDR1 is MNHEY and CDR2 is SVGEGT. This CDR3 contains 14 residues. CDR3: CASSYSFPGYEQYF. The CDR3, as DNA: TGTGCCAGCAGTTACTCGTTTCCGGGCTACGAGCAGTACTTC.

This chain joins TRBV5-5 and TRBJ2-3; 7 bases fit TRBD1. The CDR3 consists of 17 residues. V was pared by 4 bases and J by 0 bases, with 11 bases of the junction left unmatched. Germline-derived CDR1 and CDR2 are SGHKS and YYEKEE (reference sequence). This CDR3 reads CASSLPGQFTSTDTQYF. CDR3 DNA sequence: TGTGCCAGCAGCCTTCCGGGACAGTTCACTAGCACAGATACGCAGTATTTT.

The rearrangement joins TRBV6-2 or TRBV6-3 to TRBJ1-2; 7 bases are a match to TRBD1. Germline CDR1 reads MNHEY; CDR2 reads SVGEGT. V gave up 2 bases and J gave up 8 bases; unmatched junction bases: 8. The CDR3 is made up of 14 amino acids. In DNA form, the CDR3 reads TGTGCCAGCAGTTACCCGGACAGGTTCCGAGGCTACACCTTC. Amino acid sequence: CASSYPDRFRGYTF.

The CDR3 is CSSQPGTDTQYF. The DNA of the CDR3 is TGCAGTTCCCAACCCGGGACAGATACGCAGTATTTT. V gene TRBV20-1 combines with J gene TRBJ2-3, with D hard to call. Looked up from germline, CDR1 is DFQATT and CDR2 is SNEGSKA (reference sequence). The CDR3 sequence is 12 residues long. V lost 8 bases, J lost 3 bases, and 12 bases lay in between.

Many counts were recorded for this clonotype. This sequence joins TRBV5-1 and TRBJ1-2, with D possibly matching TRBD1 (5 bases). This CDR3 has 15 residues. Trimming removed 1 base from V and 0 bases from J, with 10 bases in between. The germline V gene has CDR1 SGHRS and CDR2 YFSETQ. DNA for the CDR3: TGCGCCAGCAGCTTGCTGGGGGACCCTAACTATGGCTACACCTTC. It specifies CASSLLGDPNYGYTF.

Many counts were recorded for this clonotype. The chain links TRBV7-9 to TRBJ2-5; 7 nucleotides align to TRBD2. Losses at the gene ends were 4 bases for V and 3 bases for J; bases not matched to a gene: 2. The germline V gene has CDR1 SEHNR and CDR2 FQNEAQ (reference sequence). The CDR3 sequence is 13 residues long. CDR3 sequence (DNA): TGTGCCAGCAGCTGGAGCGGGGAAGAGACCCAGTACTTC. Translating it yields CASSWSGEETQYF.

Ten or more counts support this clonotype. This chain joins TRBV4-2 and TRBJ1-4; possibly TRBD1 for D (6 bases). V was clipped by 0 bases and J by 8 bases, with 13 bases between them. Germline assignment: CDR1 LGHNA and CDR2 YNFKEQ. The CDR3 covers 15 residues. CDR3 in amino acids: CASSQDRGLLEKLFF. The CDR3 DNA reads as TGTGCCAGCAGCCAAGACAGGGGCTTGTTGGAAAAACTGTTTTTT.

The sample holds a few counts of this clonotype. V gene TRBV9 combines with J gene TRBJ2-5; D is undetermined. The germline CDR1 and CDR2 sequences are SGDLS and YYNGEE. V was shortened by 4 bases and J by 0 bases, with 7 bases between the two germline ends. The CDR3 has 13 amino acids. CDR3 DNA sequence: TGTGCCAGCAGCCTAACGTACCAAGAGACCCAGTACTTC. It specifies CASSLTYQETQYF.

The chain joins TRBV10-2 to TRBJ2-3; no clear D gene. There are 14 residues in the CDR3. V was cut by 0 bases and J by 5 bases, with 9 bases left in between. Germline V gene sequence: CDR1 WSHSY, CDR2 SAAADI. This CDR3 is CASSESMMGDTQYF. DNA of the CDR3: TGCGCCAGCAGTGAGTCGATGATGGGAGATACGCAGTATTTT.

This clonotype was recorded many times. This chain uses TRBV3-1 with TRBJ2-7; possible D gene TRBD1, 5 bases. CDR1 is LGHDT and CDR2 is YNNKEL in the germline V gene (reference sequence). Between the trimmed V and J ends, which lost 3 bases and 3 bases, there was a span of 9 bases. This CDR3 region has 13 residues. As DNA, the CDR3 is TGTGCCAGCAGCCAGGTGGGGCTCTACGAGCAGTACTTC. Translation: CASSQVGLYEQYF.

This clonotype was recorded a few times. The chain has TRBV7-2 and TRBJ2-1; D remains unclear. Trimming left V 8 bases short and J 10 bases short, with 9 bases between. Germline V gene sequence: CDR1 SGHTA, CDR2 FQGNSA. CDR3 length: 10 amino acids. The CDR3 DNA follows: TGTGCCAGCGGTAGGGAAGAGCAGTTCTTC. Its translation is CASGREEQFF.

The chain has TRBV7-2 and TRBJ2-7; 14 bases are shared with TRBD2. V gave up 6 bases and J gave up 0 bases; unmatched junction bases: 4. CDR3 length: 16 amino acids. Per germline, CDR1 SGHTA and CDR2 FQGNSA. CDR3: CASSRTSGRPSYEQYF. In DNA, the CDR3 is TGTGCCAGCAGTCGGACTAGCGGGAGGCCCTCCTACGAGCAGTACTTC.

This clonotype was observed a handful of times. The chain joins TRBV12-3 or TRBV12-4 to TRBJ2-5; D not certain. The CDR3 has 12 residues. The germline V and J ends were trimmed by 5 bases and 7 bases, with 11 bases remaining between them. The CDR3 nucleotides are TGTGCCAGCAGTCCTAGGTCGGGGACCCAGTACTTC. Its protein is CASSPRSGTQYF.

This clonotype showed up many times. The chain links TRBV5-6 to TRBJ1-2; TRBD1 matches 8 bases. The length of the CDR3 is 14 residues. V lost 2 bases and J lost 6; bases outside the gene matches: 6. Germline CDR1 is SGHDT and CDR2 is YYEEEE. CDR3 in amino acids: CASSLGQGMNGYTF. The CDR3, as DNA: TGTGCCAGCAGCTTAGGACAGGGAATGAATGGCTACACCTTC.